This entry features one T cell receptor beta chain sequence. The antigen is unknown. This specimen belongs to a study of cytomegalovirus exposure and HLA in healthy donors. Across the whole study: T cells numbering about 179 million yielded approximately 120 million unique TCR beta sequences in an earlier analysis.

Study conclusions and caveats: According to reports, the classifier identified cytomegalovirus status with high specificity and sensitivity. Researchers reported that a few CMV-associated chains were confirmed in vitro as CMV antigen-specific.

CDR3 length equals 15 residues. V lost 5 bases and J lost 1; bases outside the gene matches: 6. Germline V gene sequence: CDR1 MDHEN, CDR2 SYDVKM. The PCR used 60 Vbeta and 13 Jbeta primers. The authors' processing: About 11 million of the 60 million to 90 million unique TCR beta chains counted in a later analysis were shared. Profiling relied on immunoSEQ multiplex PCR, and the TCRdb table lists in-frame clones only, not all of them. V, J and clone size are those of that table, while D and trimming were read from the DNA. The profile shows roughly 200,000 clones, around 70% of them singletons. The sample was PBMCs. The V gene is TRBV28, the J gene TRBJ2-3; 7 bases map to TRBD2. This receptor was taken from a male donor in good health and CMV-seronegative. The CDR3 reads CASSPPAGGTDTQYF. CDR3 DNA sequence: TGTGCCAGCAGTCCGCCTGCGGGAGGCACAGATACGCAGTATTTT.